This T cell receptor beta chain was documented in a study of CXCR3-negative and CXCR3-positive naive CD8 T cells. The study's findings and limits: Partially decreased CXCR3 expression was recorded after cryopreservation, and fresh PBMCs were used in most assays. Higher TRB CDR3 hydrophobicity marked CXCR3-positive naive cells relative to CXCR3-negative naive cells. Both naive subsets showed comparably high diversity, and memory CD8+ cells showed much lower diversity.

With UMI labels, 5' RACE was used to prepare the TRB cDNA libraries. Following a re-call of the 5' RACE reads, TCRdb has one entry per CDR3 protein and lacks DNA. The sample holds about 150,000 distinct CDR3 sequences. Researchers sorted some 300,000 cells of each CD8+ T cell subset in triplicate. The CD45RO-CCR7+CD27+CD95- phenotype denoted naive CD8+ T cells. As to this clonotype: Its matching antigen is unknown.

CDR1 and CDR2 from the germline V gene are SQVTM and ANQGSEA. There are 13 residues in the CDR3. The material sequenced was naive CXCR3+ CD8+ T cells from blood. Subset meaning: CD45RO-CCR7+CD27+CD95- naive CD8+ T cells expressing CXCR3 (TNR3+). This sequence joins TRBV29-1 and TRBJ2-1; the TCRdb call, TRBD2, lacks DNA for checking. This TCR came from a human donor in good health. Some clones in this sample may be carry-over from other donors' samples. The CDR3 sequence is CSVEKGQNRIQFF.